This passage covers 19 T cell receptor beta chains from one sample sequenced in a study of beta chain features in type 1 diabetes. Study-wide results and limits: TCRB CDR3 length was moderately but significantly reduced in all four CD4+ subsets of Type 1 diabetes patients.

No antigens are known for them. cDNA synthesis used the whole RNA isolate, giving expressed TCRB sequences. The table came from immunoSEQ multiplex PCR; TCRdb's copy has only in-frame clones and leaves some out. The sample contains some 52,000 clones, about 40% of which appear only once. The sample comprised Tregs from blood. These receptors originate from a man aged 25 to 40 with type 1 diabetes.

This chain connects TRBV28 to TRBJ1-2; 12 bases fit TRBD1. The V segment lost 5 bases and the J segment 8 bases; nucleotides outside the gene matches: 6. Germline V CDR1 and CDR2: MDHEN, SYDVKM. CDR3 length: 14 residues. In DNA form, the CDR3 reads TGTGCCAGCAGTGTGGGACAGGGGGCAAGAGGCTACACCTTC. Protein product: CASSVGQGARGYTF.

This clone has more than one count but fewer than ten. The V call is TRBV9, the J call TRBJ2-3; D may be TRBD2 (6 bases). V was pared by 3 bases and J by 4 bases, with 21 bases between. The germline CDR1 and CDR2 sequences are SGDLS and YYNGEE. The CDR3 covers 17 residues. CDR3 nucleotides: TGTGCCAGCAGCGAGAGACCCCTAGGAGGGAAGGCAGATACGCAGTATTTT. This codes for CASSERPLGGKADTQYF.

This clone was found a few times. In nucleotides, the CDR3 is TGTGCCAGCAGCCCGAACCGGGACAGGGACAATGAGCAGTTCTTC. It is translated as CASSPNRDRDNEQFF. The chain uses TRBV5-4 and TRBJ2-1, with TRBD1 matching 9 bases. Germline V gene lookup returns CDR1 SGHNT and CDR2 YYREEE (reference sequence). V trimming: 4 bases; J trimming: 5 bases; junction bases outside the gene matches: 7. The CDR3 runs to 15 residues. The variable domain in full, with the rest retrieved from reference TRBV5-4 and TRBJ2-1, is ETGVTQSPTHLIKTRGQQVTLRCSSQSGHNTVSWYQQALGQGPQFIFQYYREEENGRGNFPPRFSGLQFPNYSSELNVNALELDDSALYLCASSPNRDRDNEQFFGPGTRLTVL.

Here the CDR3 reads CASTQDRHYGYTF. The CDR3 DNA reads as TGTGCCAGCACCCAGGACAGGCACTATGGCTACACCTTC. The chain combines TRBV6-1 with TRBJ1-2; 7 nucleotides line up with TRBD1. Germline V CDR1 and CDR2: MNHNS, SASEGT. This CDR3 comprises 13 residues. After removal of 7 bases from V and 3 bases from J, the junction contained 5 bases not matched to a gene.

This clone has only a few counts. CDR3 region: CASSLRRASGILDTQYF. The CDR3 DNA reads as TGTGCCAGCAGTTTACGTCGTGCTAGCGGGATTTTAGATACGCAGTATTTT. The chain recombines TRBV28 with TRBJ2-3; 9 bases match TRBD2. V lost 2 bases to trimming and J lost 5 bases; unmatched junction nucleotides: 11. CDR3 size: 17 residues. Germline V gives CDR1 MDHEN, CDR2 SYDVKM.

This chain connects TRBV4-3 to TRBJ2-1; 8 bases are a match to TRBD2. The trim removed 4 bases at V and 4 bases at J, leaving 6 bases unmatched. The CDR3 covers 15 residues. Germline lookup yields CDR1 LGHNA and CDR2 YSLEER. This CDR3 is CASSRVAGTYNEQFF. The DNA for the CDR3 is TGCGCCAGCAGCCGAGTAGCGGGGACGTACAATGAGCAGTTCTTC.

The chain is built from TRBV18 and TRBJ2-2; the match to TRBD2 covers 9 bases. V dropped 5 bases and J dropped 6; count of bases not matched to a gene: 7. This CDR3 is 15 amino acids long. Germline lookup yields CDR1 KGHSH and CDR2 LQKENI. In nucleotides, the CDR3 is TGTGCCAGCTCATCTCCTAGCGGGATTTCCGGGGAGCTGTTTTTT. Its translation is CASSSPSGISGELFF.

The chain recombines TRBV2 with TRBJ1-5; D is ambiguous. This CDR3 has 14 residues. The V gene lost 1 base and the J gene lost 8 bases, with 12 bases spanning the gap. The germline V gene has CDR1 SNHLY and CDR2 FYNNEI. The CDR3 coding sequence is TGTGCCAGCAGTGAAGGGGTGACACCTAAGCCCCAGCATTTT. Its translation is CASSEGVTPKPQHF.

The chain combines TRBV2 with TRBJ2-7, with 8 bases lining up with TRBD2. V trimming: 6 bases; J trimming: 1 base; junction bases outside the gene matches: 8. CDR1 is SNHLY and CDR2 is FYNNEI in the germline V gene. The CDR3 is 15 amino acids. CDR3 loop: CASRPGLDSSYEQYF. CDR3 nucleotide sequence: TGTGCCAGCAGACCGGGACTAGACAGTTCCTACGAGCAGTACTTC.

CDR3 region: CAAGTMNYNEQFF. In DNA form, the CDR3 reads TGTGCAGCCGGGACTATGAACTACAATGAGCAGTTCTTC. V usage is TRBV6-6 and J usage is TRBJ2-1; 7 bases are a match to TRBD2. The CDR3 covers 13 residues. Germline V lookup: CDR1 MNHNY, CDR2 SVGAGI (reference sequence).

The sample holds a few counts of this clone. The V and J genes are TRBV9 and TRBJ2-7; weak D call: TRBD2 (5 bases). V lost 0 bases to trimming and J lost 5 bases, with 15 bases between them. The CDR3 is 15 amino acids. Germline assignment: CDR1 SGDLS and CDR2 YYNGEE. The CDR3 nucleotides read TGTGCCAGCAGCGTAGGGTCTCGGGGTTCCCACGAGCAGTACTTC. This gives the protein CASSVGSRGSHEQYF.

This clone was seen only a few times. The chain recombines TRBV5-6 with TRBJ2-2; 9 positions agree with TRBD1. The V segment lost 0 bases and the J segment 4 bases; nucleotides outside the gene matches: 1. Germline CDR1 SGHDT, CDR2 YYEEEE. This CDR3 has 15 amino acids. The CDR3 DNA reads TGTGCCAGCAGCTTGGGGACAGGGGCCACCGGGGAGCTGTTTTTT. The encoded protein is CASSLGTGATGELFF.

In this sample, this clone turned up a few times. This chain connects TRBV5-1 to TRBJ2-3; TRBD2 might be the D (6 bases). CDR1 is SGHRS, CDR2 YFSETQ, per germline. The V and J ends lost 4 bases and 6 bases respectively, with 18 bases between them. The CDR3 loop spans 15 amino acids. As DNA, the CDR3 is TGCGCCAGCAGCCCATTTACCGGGACTCCCGATACGCAGTATTTT. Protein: CASSPFTGTPDTQYF.

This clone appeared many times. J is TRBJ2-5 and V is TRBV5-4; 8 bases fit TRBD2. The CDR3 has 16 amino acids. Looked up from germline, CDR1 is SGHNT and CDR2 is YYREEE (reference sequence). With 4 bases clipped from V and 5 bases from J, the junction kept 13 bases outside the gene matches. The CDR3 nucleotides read TGTGCCAGCAGCCGAAGCGCGGGAGGAAGTGGGGAGACCCAGTACTTC. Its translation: CASSRSAGGSGETQYF.

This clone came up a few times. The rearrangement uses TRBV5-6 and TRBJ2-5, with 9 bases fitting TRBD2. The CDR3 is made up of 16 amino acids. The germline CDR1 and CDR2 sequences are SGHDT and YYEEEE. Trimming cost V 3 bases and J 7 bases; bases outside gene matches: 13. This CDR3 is CASSSNSGTSQATQYF. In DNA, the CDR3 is TGTGCCAGCAGCTCCAACTCCGGGACTAGCCAGGCGACCCAGTACTTC.

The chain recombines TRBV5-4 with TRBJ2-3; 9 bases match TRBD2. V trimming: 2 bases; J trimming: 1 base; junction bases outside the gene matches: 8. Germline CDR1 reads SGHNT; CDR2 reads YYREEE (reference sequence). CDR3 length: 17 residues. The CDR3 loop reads CASSFAGGGSGTDTQYF. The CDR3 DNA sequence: TGTGCCAGCAGCTTCGCGGGAGGGGGGTCTGGCACAGATACGCAGTATTTT.

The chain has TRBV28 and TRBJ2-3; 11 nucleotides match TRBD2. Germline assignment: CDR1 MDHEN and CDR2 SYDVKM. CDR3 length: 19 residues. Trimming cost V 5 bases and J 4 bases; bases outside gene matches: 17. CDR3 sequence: CASSPRAHSGRESADTQYF. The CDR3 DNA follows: TGTGCCAGCAGTCCCCGAGCACATAGCGGGAGGGAGTCCGCAGATACGCAGTATTTT.

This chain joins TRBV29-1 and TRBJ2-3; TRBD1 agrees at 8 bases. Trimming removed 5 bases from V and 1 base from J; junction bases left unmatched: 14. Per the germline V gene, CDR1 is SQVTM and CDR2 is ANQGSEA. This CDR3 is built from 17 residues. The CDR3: CSVLPGQDSVGTDTQYF. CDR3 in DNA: TGCAGCGTTTTACCGGGACAGGATTCGGTTGGCACAGATACGCAGTATTTT.

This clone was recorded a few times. Here the CDR3 DNA reads TGTGCCAGCAGCTTGAGGGACAAACCGAACACTGAAGCTTTCTTT. Its translation: CASSLRDKPNTEAFF. The chain combines TRBV5-6 with TRBJ1-1; TRBD1 is a possible D gene (6 bases). The V gene's germline CDR1 is SGHDT and CDR2 YYEEEE. The V end was cut by 1 base, the J end by 1 base, with 11 bases between. The CDR3 has 15 amino acids.